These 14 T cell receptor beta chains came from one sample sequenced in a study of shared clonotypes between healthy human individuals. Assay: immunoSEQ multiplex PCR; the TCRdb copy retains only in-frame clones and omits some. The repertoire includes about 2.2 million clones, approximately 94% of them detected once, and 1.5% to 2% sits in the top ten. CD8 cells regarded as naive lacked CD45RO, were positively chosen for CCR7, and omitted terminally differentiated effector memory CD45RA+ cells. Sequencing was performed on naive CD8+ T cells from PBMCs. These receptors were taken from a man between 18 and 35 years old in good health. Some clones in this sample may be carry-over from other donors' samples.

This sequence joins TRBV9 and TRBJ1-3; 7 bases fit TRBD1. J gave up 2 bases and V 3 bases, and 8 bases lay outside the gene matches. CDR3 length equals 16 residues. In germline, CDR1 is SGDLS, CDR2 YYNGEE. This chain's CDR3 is CASSDKQGTTGNTIYF. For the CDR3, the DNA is TGTGCCAGCAGCGATAAACAGGGGACTACTGGAAACACCATATATTTT.

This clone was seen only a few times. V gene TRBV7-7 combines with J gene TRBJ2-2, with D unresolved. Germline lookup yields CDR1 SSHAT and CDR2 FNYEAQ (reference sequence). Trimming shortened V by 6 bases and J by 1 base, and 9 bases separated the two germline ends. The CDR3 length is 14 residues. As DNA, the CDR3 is TGTGCCAGCAGGTCGGGCCTGAACACCGGGGAGCTGTTTTTT. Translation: CASRSGLNTGELFF.

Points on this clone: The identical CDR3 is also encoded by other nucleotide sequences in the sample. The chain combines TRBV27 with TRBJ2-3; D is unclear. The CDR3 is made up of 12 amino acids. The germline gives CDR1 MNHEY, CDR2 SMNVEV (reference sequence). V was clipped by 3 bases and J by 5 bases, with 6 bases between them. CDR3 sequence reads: CASSFWGDTQYF. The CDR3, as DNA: TGTGCCAGCAGTTTTTGGGGAGATACGCAGTATTTT.

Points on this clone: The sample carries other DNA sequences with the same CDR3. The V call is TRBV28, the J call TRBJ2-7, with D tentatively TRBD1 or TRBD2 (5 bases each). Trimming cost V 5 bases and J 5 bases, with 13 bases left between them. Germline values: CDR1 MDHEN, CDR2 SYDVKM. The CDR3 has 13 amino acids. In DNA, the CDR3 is TGTGCCAGCAGTCTTGCAGGGACCCACGAGCAGTACTTC. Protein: CASSLAGTHEQYF.

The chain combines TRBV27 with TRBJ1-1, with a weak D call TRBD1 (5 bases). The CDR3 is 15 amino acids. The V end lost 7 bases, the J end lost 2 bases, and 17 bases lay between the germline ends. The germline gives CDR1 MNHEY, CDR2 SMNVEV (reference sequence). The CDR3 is CASITILGGNTEAFF. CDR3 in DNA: TGTGCCAGCATCACTATTCTTGGGGGAAACACTGAAGCTTTCTTT.

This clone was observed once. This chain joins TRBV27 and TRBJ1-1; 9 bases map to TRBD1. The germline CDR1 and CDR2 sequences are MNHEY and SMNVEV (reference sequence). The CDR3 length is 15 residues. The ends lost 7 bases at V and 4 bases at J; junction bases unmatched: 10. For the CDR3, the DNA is TGTGCCAGCAACTTTATAGGGACAGGGACCACTGAAGCTTTCTTT. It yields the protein CASNFIGTGTTEAFF.

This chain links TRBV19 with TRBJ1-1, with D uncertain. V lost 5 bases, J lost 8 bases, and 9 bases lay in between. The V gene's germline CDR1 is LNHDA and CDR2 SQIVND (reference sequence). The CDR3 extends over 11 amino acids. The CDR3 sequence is CASSWTYEAFF. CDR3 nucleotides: TGTGCCAGTAGTTGGACCTACGAAGCTTTCTTT.

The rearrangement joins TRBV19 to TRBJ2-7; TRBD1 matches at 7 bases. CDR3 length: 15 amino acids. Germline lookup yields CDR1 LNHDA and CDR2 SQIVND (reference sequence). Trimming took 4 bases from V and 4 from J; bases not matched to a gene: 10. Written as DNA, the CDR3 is TGTGCCAGTAGTACCACTCCCGGGACAGAGTACGAGCAGTACTTC. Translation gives CASSTTPGTEYEQYF.

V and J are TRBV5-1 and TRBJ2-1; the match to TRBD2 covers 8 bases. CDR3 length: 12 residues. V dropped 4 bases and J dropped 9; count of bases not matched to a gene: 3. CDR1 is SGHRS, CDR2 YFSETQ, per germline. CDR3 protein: CASSPGGGEQFF. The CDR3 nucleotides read TGCGCCAGCAGCCCGGGAGGGGGTGAGCAGTTCTTC.

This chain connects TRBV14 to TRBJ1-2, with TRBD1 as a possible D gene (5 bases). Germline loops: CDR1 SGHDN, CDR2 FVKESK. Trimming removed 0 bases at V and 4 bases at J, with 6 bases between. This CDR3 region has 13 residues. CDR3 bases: TGTGCCAGCAGCCAAGACGACAGCTATGGCTACACCTTC. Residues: CASSQDDSYGYTF.

The CDR3 sequence is CSVLGLADTDTQYF. In nucleotides, the CDR3 is TGCAGCGTCCTAGGACTAGCGGACACAGATACGCAGTATTTT. V gene TRBV29-1 combines with J gene TRBJ2-3; 10 bases fit TRBD2. Germline CDR1 reads SQVTM; CDR2 reads ANQGSEA. V lost 6 bases and J lost 2; bases outside the gene matches: 5. The CDR3 is 14 amino acids.

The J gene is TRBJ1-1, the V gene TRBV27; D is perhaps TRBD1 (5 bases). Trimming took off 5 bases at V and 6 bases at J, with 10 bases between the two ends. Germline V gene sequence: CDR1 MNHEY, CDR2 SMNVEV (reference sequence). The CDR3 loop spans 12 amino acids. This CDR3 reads CASSPAGAEAFF. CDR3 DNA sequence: TGTGCCAGCAGTCCGGCGGGGGCTGAAGCTTTCTTT.

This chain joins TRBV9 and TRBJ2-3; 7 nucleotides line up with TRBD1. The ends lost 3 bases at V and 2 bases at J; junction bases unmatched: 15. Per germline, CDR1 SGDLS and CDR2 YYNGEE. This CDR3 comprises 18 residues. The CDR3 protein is CASSARGVQTGYTDTQYF. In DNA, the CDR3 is TGTGCCAGCAGCGCCCGAGGGGTACAGACAGGGTACACAGATACGCAGTATTTT.

CDR3 DNA sequence: TGTGCCAGCAGTGAGTCCTCGCTCCTAATACCCTACGAGCAGTACTTC. Translated, it gives CASSESSLLIPYEQYF. V usage is TRBV6-1 and J usage is TRBJ2-7; no clear D. The germline V gene encodes CDR1 MNHNS and CDR2 SASEGT. The ends were cut back, 3 bases at V and 2 bases at J, with 17 bases in the middle. The CDR3 consists of 16 residues.